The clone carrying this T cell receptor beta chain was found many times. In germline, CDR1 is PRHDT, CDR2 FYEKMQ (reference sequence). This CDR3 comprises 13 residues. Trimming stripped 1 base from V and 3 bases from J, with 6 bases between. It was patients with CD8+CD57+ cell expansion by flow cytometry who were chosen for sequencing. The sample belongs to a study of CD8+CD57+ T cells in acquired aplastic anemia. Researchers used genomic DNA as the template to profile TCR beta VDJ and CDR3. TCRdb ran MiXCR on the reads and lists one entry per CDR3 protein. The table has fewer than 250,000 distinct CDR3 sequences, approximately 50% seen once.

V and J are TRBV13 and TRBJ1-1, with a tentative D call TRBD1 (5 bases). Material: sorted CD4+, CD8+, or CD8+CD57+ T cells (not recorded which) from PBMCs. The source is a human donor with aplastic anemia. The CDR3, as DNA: TGTGCCAGCAGCTTAGAAGGGGACACTGAAGCTTTCTTT. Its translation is CASSLEGDTEAFF.